This T cell receptor beta chain stems from a study of identical twins. TCRdb independently ran MiXCR on the 5' RACE reads; one entry per CDR3 protein. In the table there are roughly 700,000 distinct CDR3 sequences, 8.5% to 9.5% of which are singletons. This clonotype occurred a few times. The CDR3 loop spans 13 amino acids. Trimming cost V 5 bases and J 5 bases, with 10 bases left between them. Germline CDR1 reads KGHSH; CDR2 reads LQKENI. These data also formed part of another study, on yellow fever vaccine responses in identical twins.

Sequenced sample: PBMCs. This receptor was identified in a young woman in good health. The V and J genes are TRBV18 and TRBJ1-5; D unclear. CDR3 amino acids: CASSAAIDQPQHF. CDR3 in DNA: TGTGCCAGCTCAGCCGCGATTGATCAGCCCCAGCATTTT.